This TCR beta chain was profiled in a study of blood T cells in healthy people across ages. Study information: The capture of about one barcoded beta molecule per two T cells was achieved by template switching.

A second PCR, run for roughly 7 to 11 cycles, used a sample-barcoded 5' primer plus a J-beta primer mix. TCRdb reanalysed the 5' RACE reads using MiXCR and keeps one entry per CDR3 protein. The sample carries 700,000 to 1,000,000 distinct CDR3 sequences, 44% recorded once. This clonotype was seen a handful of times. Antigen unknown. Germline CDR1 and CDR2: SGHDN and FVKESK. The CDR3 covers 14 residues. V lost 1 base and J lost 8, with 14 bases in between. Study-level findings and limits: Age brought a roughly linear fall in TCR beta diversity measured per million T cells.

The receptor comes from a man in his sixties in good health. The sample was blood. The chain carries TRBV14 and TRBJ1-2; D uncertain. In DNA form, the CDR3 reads TGTGCCAGCAGCCAAGCATTAGAGAAATACGGCTACACCTTC. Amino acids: CASSQALEKYGYTF.